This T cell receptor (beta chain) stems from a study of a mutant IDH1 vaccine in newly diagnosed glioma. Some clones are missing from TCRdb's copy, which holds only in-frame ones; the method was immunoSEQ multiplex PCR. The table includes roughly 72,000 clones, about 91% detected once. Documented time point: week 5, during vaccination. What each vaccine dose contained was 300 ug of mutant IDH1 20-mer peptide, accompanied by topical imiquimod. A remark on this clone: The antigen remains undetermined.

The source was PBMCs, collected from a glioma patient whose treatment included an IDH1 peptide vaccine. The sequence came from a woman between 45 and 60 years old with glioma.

The CDR3 sequence is CASSLQRQDSGTQYF. CDR3 in DNA: TGTGCCAGCTCACTTCAGAGGCAGGATAGCGGGACCCAGTACTTC. The chain employs TRBV18 and TRBJ2-5; a weak D match, TRBD2 (6 bases). CDR1 and CDR2 (germline): KGHSH, LQKENI. The CDR3 is 15 amino acids. The germline V and J ends were trimmed by 4 bases and 7 bases, with 19 bases remaining between them.